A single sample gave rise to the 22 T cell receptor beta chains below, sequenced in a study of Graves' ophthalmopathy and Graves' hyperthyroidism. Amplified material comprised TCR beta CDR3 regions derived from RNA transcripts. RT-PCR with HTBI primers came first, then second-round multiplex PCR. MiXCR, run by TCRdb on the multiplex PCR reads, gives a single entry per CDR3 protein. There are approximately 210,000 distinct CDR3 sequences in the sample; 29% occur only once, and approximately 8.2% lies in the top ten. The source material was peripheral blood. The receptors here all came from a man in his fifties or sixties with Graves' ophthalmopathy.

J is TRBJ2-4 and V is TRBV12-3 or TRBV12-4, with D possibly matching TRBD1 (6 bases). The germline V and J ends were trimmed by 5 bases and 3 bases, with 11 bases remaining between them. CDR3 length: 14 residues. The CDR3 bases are TGTGCCAGCAGTCCGGACAGCCGCAAAAACATTCAGTACTTC. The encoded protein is CASSPDSRKNIQYF.

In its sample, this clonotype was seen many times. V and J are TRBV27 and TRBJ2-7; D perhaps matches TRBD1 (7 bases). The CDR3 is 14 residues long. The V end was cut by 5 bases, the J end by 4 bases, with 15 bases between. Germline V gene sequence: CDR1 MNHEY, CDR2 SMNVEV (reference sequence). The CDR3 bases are TGTGCCAGCAGTGAGACAGGGAGGAAGTACGAGCAGTACTTC. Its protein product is CASSETGRKYEQYF.

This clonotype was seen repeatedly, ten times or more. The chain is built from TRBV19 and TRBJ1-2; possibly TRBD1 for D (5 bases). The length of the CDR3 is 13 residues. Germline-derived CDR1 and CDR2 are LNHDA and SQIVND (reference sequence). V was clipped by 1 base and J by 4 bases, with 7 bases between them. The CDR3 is CASSIGGAYGYTF. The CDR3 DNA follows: TGTGCCAGTAGTATAGGGGGCGCCTATGGCTACACCTTC.

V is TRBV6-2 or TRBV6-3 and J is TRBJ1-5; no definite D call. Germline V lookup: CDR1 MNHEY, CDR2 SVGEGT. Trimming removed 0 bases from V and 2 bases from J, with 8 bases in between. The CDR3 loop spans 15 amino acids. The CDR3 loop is CASSYSFAGNQPQHF. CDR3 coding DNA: TGTGCCAGCAGTTACTCGTTTGCCGGCAATCAGCCCCAGCATTTT.

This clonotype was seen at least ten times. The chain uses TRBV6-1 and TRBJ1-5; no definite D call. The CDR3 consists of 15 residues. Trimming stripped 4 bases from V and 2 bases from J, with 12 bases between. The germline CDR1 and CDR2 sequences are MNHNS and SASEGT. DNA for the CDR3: TGTGCCAGCAGTGGGACGGGTTCACGCAATCAGCCCCAGCATTTT. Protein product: CASSGTGSRNQPQHF.

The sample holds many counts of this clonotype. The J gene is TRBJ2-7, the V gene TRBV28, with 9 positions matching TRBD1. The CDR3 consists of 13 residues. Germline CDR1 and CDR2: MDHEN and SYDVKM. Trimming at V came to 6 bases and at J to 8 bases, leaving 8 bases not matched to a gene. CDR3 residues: CASSTRDRDKQYF. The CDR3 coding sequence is TGTGCCAGCAGCACTCGGGACAGGGACAAGCAGTACTTC.

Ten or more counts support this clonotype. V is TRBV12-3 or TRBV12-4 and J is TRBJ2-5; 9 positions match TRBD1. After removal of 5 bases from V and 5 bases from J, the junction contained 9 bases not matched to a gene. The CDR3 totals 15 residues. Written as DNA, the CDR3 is TGTGCCAGCAGTCACCGGGACAGGGCTCGGGAGACCCAGTACTTC. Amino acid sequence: CASSHRDRARETQYF.

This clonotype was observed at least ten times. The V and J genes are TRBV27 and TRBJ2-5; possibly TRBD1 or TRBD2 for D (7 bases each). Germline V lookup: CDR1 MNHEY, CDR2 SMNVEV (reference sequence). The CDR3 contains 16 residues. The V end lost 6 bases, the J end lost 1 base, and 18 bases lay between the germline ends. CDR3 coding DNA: TGTGCCAGCAGCGGATTGGGAGGGGGCACCCAAGAGACCCAGTACTTC. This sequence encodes CASSGLGGGTQETQYF.

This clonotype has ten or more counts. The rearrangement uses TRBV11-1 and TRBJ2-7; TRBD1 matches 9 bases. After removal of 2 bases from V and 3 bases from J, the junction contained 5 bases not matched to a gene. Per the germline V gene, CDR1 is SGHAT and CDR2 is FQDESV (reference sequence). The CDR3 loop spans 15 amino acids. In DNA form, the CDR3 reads TGTGCCAGCAGCTTAAGTCAGGACAGGGGCTACGAGCAGTACTTC. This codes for CASSLSQDRGYEQYF.

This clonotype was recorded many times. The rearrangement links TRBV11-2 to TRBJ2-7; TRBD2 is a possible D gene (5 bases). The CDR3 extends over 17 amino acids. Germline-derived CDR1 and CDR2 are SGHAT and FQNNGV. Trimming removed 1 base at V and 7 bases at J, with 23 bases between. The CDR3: CASSLVGGRQGIWEQYF. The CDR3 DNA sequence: TGTGCCAGCAGCTTAGTTGGAGGTCGGCAAGGGATTTGGGAGCAGTACTTC. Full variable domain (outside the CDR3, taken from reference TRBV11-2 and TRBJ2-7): EAGVAQSPRYKIIEKRQSVAFWCNPISGHATLYWYQQILGQGPKLLIQFQNNGVVDDSQLPKDRFSAERLKGVDSTLKIQPAKLEDSAVYLCASSLVGGRQGIWEQYFGPGTRLTVT.

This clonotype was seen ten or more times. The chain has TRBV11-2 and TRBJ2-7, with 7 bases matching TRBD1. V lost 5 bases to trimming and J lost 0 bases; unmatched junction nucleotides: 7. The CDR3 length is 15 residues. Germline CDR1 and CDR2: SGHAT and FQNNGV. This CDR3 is CASSQTGSLSYEQYF. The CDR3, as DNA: TGTGCCAGCAGCCAGACAGGGTCTCTCTCCTACGAGCAGTACTTC.

The CDR3 sequence: CASTEGRNQPQHF. The CDR3 DNA reads TGTGCCAGCACCGAGGGCCGGAATCAGCCCCAGCATTTT. This rearrangement joins TRBV6-1 to TRBJ1-5; the D is unclear. V lost 7 bases and J 4 bases, leaving 11 bases between the germline ends. The germline gives CDR1 MNHNS, CDR2 SASEGT. The CDR3 covers 13 residues.

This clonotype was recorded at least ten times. CDR3 loop: CASSIQRYEQYF. CDR3 DNA: TGTGCCAGCAGTATTCAGCGATACGAGCAGTACTTC. This chain uses TRBV7-9 with TRBJ2-7; the D is unclear. Germline V gives CDR1 SEHNR, CDR2 FQNEAQ (reference sequence). The CDR3 has 12 amino acids. V lost 6 bases, J lost 4 bases, and 10 bases lay in between.

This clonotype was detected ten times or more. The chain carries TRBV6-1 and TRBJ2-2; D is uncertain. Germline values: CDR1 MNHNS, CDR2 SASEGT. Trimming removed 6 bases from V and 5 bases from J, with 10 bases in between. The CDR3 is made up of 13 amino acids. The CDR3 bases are TGTGCCAGCAGATCCGACAAAACCGGGGAGCTGTTTTTT. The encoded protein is CASRSDKTGELFF.

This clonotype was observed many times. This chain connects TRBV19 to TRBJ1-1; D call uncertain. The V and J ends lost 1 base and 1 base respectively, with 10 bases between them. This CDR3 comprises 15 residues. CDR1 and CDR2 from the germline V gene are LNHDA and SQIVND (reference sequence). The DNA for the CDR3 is TGTGCCAGTAGTATAGTAGACACCTGGAACACTGAAGCTTTCTTT. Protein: CASSIVDTWNTEAFF.

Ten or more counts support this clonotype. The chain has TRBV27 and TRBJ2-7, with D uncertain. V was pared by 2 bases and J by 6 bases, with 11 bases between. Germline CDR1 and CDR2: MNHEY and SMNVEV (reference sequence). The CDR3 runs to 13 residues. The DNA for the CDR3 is TGTGCCAGCAGTTTAAGACGGCTCGGCGAGCAGTACTTC. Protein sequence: CASSLRRLGEQYF.

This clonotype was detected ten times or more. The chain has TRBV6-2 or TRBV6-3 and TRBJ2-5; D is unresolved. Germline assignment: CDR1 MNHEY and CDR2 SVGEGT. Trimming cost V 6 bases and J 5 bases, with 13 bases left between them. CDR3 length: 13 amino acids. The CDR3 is CASRGSHAETQYF. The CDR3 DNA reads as TGTGCCAGCAGGGGCTCCCATGCGGAGACCCAGTACTTC.

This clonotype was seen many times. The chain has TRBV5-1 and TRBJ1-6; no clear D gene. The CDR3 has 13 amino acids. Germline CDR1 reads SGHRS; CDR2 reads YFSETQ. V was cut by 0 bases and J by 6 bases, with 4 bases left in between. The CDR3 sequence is CASSLGSNSPLHF. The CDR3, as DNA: TGCGCCAGCAGCTTGGGGAGTAATTCACCCCTCCACTTT.

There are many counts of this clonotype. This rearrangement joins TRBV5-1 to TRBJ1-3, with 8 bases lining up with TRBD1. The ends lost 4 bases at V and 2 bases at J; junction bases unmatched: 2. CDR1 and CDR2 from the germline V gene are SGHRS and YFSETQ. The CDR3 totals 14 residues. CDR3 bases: TGCGCCAGCAGCCTGGACAGGGCTGGAAACACCATATATTTT. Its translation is CASSLDRAGNTIYF. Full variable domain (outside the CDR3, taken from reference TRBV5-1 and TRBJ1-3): KAGVTQTPRYLIKTRGQQVTLSCSPISGHRSVSWYQQTPGQGLQFLFEYFSETQRNKGNFPGRFSGRQFSNSRSEMNVSTLELGDSALYLCASSLDRAGNTIYFGEGSWLTVV.

The CDR3, as DNA: TGTGCCAGCTCACCAGGACTAGCTAATCAAGAGACCCAGTACTTC. It codes for CASSPGLANQETQYF. The rearrangement uses TRBV18 and TRBJ2-5; 8 nucleotides agree with TRBD2. This CDR3 comprises 15 residues. Per germline, CDR1 KGHSH and CDR2 LQKENI. Germline trimming cut 2 bases from V and 2 bases from J; bases unmatched to any gene: 4. Complete variable domain (other parts from reference TRBV18 and TRBJ2-5): NAGVMQNPRHLVRRRGQEARLRCSPMKGHSHVYWYRQLPEEGLKFMVYLQKENIIDESGMPKERFSAEFPKEGPSILRIQQVVRGDSAAYFCASSPGLANQETQYFGPGTRLLVL.

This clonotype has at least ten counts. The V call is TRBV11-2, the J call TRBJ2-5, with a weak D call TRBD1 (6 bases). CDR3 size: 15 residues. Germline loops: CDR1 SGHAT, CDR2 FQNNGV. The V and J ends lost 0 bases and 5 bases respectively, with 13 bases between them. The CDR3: CASSLDHRVGETQYF. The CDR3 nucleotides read TGTGCCAGCAGCTTAGATCACAGGGTGGGCGAGACCCAGTACTTC.

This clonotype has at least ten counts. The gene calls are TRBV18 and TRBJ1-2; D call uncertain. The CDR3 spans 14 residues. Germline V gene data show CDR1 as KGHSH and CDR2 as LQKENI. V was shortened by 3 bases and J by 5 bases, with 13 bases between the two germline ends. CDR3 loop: CASSPPDSRYGYTF. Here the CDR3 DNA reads TGTGCCAGCTCACCCCCTGACTCGAGATATGGCTACACCTTC.